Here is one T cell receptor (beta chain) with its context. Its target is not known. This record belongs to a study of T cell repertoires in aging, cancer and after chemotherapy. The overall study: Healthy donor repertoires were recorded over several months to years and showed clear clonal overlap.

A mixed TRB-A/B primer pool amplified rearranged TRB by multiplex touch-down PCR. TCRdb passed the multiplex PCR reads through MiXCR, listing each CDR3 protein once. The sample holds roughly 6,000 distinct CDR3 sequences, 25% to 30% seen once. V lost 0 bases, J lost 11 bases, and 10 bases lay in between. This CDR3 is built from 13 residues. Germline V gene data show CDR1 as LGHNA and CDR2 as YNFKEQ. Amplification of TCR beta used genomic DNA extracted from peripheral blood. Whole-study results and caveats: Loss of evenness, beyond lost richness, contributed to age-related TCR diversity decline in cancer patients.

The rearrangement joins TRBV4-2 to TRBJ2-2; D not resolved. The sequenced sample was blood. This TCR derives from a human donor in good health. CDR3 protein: CASSQETSRELFF. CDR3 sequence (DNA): TGTGCCAGCAGCCAAGAGACGTCGCGAGAGCTGTTTTTT.